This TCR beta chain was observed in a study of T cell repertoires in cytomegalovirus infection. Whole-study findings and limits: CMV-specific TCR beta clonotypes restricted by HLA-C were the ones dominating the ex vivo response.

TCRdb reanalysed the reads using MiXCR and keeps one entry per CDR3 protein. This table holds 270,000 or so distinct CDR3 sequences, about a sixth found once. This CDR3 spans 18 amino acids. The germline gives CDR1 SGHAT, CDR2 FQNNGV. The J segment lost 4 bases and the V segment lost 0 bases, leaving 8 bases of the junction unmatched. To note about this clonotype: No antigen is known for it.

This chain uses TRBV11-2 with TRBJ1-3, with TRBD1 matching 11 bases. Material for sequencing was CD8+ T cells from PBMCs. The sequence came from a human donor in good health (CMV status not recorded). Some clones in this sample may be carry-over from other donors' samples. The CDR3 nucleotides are TGTGCCAGCAGCTTAGATTTCTTGCGGACAGGGGGCGGAAACACCATATATTTT. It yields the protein CASSLDFLRTGGGNTIYF.